This T cell receptor beta chain was identified in a study of spatial heterogeneity in lung cancer. Background on the study: Where they were available, follow-up PBMC samples were sequenced, at a median of around 24 months after resection. Detected sequences consistently included more beta-chain ones than alpha-chain ones.

Every individual TCR cDNA molecule carried its own unique molecular identifier, which allowed correction of PCR and sequencing errors. MiXCR, applied by TCRdb to the 5' RACE reads, yields one record per CDR3 protein. The sample contains nearly 95,000 distinct CDR3 sequences, 15% to 20% of which appear only once. Time point defined: blood at routine non-recurrence follow-up after resection. The sequenced material consisted of unsorted whole RNA from tumor, nontumor lung or frozen PBMC. V gave up 4 bases and J gave up 0 bases; unmatched junction bases: 10. The CDR3 has 18 amino acids. In germline, CDR1 is SGHRS, CDR2 YFSETQ.

This TCR was sampled from a male donor with early-stage non-small cell lung cancer. This rearrangement joins TRBV5-1 to TRBJ2-4, with 10 bases lining up with TRBD1. The sample here was PBMCs, taken at follow-up. CDR3 in DNA: TGCGCCAGCAGCCTCAGGACAGGGGGTCAAATAGCCAAAAACATTCAGTACTTC. Translation: CASSLRTGGQIAKNIQYF.